This T cell receptor (beta chain) derives from a study of CD8+CD57+ T cells in acquired aplastic anemia. This CDR3 region has 11 residues. Germline V gives CDR1 DFQATT, CDR2 SNEGSKA (reference sequence). V lost 3 bases and J lost 4, with 6 bases in between. This clonotype was counted between two and nine times. It was genomic DNA that served as the template for profiling TCR beta VDJ and CDR3. Via MiXCR, TCRdb re-called the reads, giving one row per CDR3 protein. This table holds approximately 190,000 distinct CDR3 sequences, 40% to 50% found once. Individuals selected for sequencing had exhibited CD8+CD57+ cell expansion on flow cytometry.

What was sequenced was sorted CD4+, CD8+, or CD8+CD57+ T cells (not recorded which) from PBMCs. The receptor comes from a human donor with aplastic anemia. V usage is TRBV20-1 and J usage is TRBJ1-1; D gene unclear. CDR3 residues: CSARVVTEAFF. CDR3 nucleotide sequence: TGCAGTGCTAGGGTCGTCACTGAAGCTTTCTTT.